The 30 T cell receptor beta chains given below trace back to one sample, sequenced in a study of T cell responses to AZD1222 COVID-19 vaccine. Sequencing used immunoSEQ multiplex PCR; TCRdb keeps in-frame clones, though not all of them. The sample holds 120,000 to 150,000 clones, about 92% seen once. Sample: peripheral blood, taken on day 0 of AZD1222 vaccination. These receptors originate from an adult in good health.

The chain combines TRBV20-1 with TRBJ1-2; no clear D. Germline values: CDR1 DFQATT, CDR2 SNEGSKA (reference sequence). This CDR3 has 10 residues. Written as DNA, the CDR3 is TGCAGAGAATCAAGATCTGGCTACACCTTC. It is translated as CRESRSGYTF.

The chain is built from TRBV4-3 and TRBJ2-3, with 9 bases aligning to TRBD2. This CDR3 has 17 residues. With V trimmed by 0 bases and J by 4 bases, 8 bases remained unmatched. CDR1 is LGHNA and CDR2 is YSLEER in the germline V gene. CDR3 loop: CASSQDGASGNADTQYF. CDR3 nucleotide sequence: TGCGCCAGCAGCCAAGACGGGGCTAGCGGGAATGCAGATACGCAGTATTTT.

The chain links TRBV6-6 to TRBJ1-1; 8 positions match TRBD1. Trimming took 7 bases from V and 4 from J; bases not matched to a gene: 8. The CDR3 covers 14 residues. Per the germline V gene, CDR1 is MNHNY and CDR2 is SVGAGI (reference sequence). CDR3 in amino acids: CASTYTTGGTEAFF. The CDR3 bases are TGTGCCAGCACGTATACCACAGGGGGCACTGAAGCTTTCTTT.

For this clone: The junction and the germline gene differ at one end; a read error may be behind it. The chain carries TRBV27 and TRBJ1-3; possible D gene TRBD1, 5 bases. The CDR3 contains 15 residues. Per the germline V gene, CDR1 is MNHEY and CDR2 is SMNVEV (reference sequence). The CDR3 loop reads CASSLSRGVGDTIYF. CDR3 sequence (DNA): TGTGCCAGCAGTTTATCAAGAGGGGTTGGAGACACCATATATTTT.

The rearrangement links TRBV4-2 to TRBJ1-5; D unresolved. This CDR3 spans 14 amino acids. The germline V and J ends were trimmed by 7 bases and 0 bases, with 10 bases remaining between them. The germline gives CDR1 LGHNA, CDR2 YNFKEQ. The CDR3 spells CASNGEDSNQPQHF. In DNA form, the CDR3 reads TGTGCCAGCAATGGGGAAGATAGCAATCAGCCCCAGCATTTT.

The V gene is TRBV7-2, the J gene TRBJ2-7; TRBD1 matches 7 bases. Germline values: CDR1 SGHTA, CDR2 FQGNSA. J gave up 0 bases and V 2 bases, and 4 bases lay outside the gene matches. The CDR3 is made up of 15 amino acids. CDR3 amino acids: CASSLNYRGSYEQYF. CDR3 DNA: TGTGCCAGCAGCTTAAACTACAGGGGCTCCTACGAGCAGTACTTC.

J is TRBJ2-1 and V is TRBV11-1, with TRBD1 matching 8 bases. This CDR3 has 14 amino acids. The V segment lost 8 bases and the J segment 2 bases; nucleotides outside the gene matches: 5. Germline CDR1 and CDR2: SGHAT and FQDESV (reference sequence). The CDR3 loop is CASDMTGAYNEQFF. CDR3 coding DNA: TGTGCCAGCGATATGACAGGGGCCTACAATGAGCAGTTCTTC. The full variable domain, in which reference TRBV11-1 and TRBJ2-1 provide the parts outside the CDR3, is EAEVAQSPRYKITEKSQAVAFWCDPISGHATLYWYRQILGQGPELLVQFQDESVVDDSQLPKDRFSAERLKGVDSTLKIQPAELGDSAMYLCASDMTGAYNEQFFGPGTRLTVL.

DNA of the CDR3: TGTGCCAGCTCACCAATAACGGTTGAGCAGTTCTTC. Its protein product is CASSPITVEQFF. The genes are TRBV18 and TRBJ2-1; D not resolved. CDR1 and CDR2 (germline): KGHSH, LQKENI. V dropped 2 bases and J dropped 9 bases, with 8 bases sitting between them. This CDR3 has 12 residues.

The V gene is TRBV19, the J gene TRBJ1-4, with D hard to call. The CDR3 sequence is 19 residues long. V gave up 0 bases and J gave up 0 bases, with 17 bases separating them. Germline V gene sequence: CDR1 LNHDA, CDR2 SQIVND (reference sequence). The CDR3, as DNA: TGTGCCAGTAGTATAGATCTCTTCTTTGACACCGCAACTAATGAAAAACTGTTTTTT. Translating gives CASSIDLFFDTATNEKLFF.

The chain is built from TRBV11-3 and TRBJ2-3; D ambiguous. The CDR3 consists of 13 residues. The germline CDR1 and CDR2 sequences are SGHNT and YENEEA. With 1 base removed from V and 3 bases from J, the gap between germline ends came to 5 bases. The DNA for the CDR3 is TGTGCCAGCAGCTTAGGCAGAACAGATACGCAGTATTTT. This translates into CASSLGRTDTQYF. The full variable domain, completed using reference TRBV11-3 and TRBJ2-3, is EAGVVQSPRYKIIEKKQPVAFWCNPISGHNTLYWYLQNLGQGPELLIRYENEEAVDDSQLPKDRFSAERLKGVDSTLKIQPAELGDSAVYLCASSLGRTDTQYFGPGTRLTVL.

J is TRBJ1-2 and V is TRBV18, with TRBD1 identical over 9 bases. This CDR3 contains 18 residues. V lost 3 bases to trimming and J lost 2 bases; unmatched junction nucleotides: 13. Germline values: CDR1 KGHSH, CDR2 LQKENI. This CDR3 is CASSPIGQGTGRNYGYTF. The DNA for the CDR3 is TGTGCCAGCTCACCTATTGGACAGGGGACAGGGAGGAACTATGGCTACACCTTC.

This chain links TRBV10-3 with TRBJ1-5; TRBD1 aligns across 7 bases. This CDR3 contains 14 residues. Germline V lookup: CDR1 ENHRY, CDR2 SYGVKD. With 3 bases clipped from V and 6 bases from J, the junction kept 5 bases outside the gene matches. The CDR3 nucleotides read TGTGCCATCAGTGAAGGGGGCGAGGGTCAGCCCCAGCATTTT. It yields the protein CAISEGGEGQPQHF.

The V gene is TRBV6-2 or TRBV6-3, the J gene TRBJ2-7; D uncertain. Germline V gene sequence: CDR1 MNHEY, CDR2 SVGEGT. The CDR3 extends over 11 amino acids. The germline V and J ends were trimmed by 2 bases and 6 bases, with 5 bases remaining between them. CDR3 sequence (DNA): TGTGCCAGCAGTTACACTGCCGAGCAGTACTTC. It specifies CASSYTAEQYF.

The chain joins TRBV6-5 to TRBJ2-7; a possible D gene is TRBD2 (6 bases). The ends were cut back, 10 bases at V and 3 bases at J, with 19 bases in the middle. The CDR3 has 14 residues. CDR1 is MNHEY and CDR2 is SVGAGI in the germline V gene. In nucleotides, the CDR3 is TGTGCCACCCATTCCGGGAGTTTCCTCTACGAGCAGTACTTC. Translating it yields CATHSGSFLYEQYF.

This chain uses TRBV6-2 or TRBV6-3 with TRBJ1-5, with 9 bases fitting TRBD1. V dropped 2 bases and J dropped 1; count of bases not matched to a gene: 0. Germline lookup yields CDR1 MNHEY and CDR2 SVGEGT. CDR3 size: 15 residues. Written as DNA, the CDR3 is TGTGCCAGCAGTTACGGGACAGGGAGCAATCAGCCCCAGCATTTT. It encodes CASSYGTGSNQPQHF.

The chain employs TRBV30 and TRBJ2-1, with 11 bases lining up with TRBD2. In germline, CDR1 is GTSNPN, CDR2 SVGIG (reference sequence). The CDR3 extends over 16 amino acids. The V segment lost 1 base and the J segment 3 bases; nucleotides outside the gene matches: 5. The CDR3 loop reads CAWSALAGGVYNEQFF. CDR3 nucleotides: TGTGCCTGGAGTGCCCTAGCGGGAGGCGTCTACAATGAGCAGTTCTTC.

The J gene is TRBJ2-7, the V gene TRBV7-8, with 8 bases that match TRBD1. CDR1 SGHVS and CDR2 FQNEAQ come from the germline V gene. The CDR3 consists of 16 residues. Unmatched junction bases numbered 8, after V lost 0 bases and J lost 4 bases. CDR3: CASSLASRGLGYEQYF. The CDR3 nucleotides read TGTGCCAGCAGCTTAGCTTCCAGGGGGCTCGGATACGAGCAGTACTTC.

This clone was counted once. The rearrangement links TRBV24-1 to TRBJ1-1; 9 bases map to TRBD1. This CDR3 is built from 15 residues. Per germline, CDR1 KGHDR and CDR2 SFDVKD. Losses at the gene ends were 6 bases for V and 4 bases for J; bases not matched to a gene: 8. The CDR3 is CATSPGQGFFTEAFF. The CDR3, as DNA: TGTGCCACCAGTCCCGGACAGGGGTTCTTCACTGAAGCTTTCTTT.

The chain employs TRBV7-2 and TRBJ1-2, with no clear D. This CDR3 has 13 residues. CDR1 and CDR2 (germline): SGHTA, FQGNSA. V lost 5 bases and J lost 8, with 15 bases in between. CDR3 region: CASSPETLRGYTF. CDR3 in DNA: TGTGCCAGCAGCCCGGAGACCCTGCGGGGCTACACCTTC.

The chain carries TRBV21-1 and TRBJ1-2. TRBV21-1 corresponds to a pseudogene. The CDR3 spans 17 residues. The CDR3 nucleotides read TGTGCCAGCAGCAAATACCATATAGCTTTGAGAGCCCATGGCTACACCTTC. Amino acid sequence: CASSKYHIALRAHGYTF.

The gene calls are TRBV9 and TRBJ1-2; D is unresolved. Germline CDR1 SGDLS, CDR2 YYNGEE. The CDR3 has 18 amino acids. V lost 0 bases and J 1 base, leaving 19 bases between the germline ends. The CDR3 nucleotides read TGTGCCAGCAGCGTAGGGCCCGAGGGAGCCTCTTATAACTATGGCTACACCTTC. Translating it yields CASSVGPEGASYNYGYTF.

The chain combines TRBV18 with TRBJ2-3, with TRBD2 matching 9 bases. V was pared by 3 bases and J by 2 bases, with 6 bases of the junction left unmatched. The CDR3 has 16 amino acids. CDR1 KGHSH and CDR2 LQKENI come from the germline V gene. Written as DNA, the CDR3 is TGTGCCAGCTCACCGAGACTAGCGGATAACACAGATACGCAGTATTTT. Its translation: CASSPRLADNTDTQYF. Filled out from reference TRBV18 and TRBJ2-3, the complete variable domain reads NAGVMQNPRHLVRRRGQEARLRCSPMKGHSHVYWYRQLPEEGLKFMVYLQKENIIDESGMPKERFSAEFPKEGPSILRIQQVVRGDSAAYFCASSPRLADNTDTQYFGPGTRLTVL.

This clone was picked up a small number of times. The chain employs TRBV3-1 (or the pseudogene TRBV3-2) and TRBJ1-5; the D gene is possibly TRBD1 (5 bases). The CDR3 totals 14 residues. Germline loops: CDR1 LGHDT, CDR2 YNNKEL (reference sequence). Trimming pared 1 base from V and 7 bases from J, leaving 11 bases between. The CDR3 region has the DNA TGTGCCAGCAGCCAAGGGCAGCAGGGCCAGCCCCAGCATTTT. Translation gives CASSQGQQGQPQHF.

This clone was observed once. This chain links TRBV6-5 with TRBJ2-7; D ambiguous. The CDR3 runs 16 residues. Germline V lookup: CDR1 MNHEY, CDR2 SVGAGI. Deletions cut 2 bases from V and 7 bases from J, with 21 bases between. The CDR3 is CASSYASRGRTTEQYF. DNA of the CDR3: TGTGCCAGCAGTTACGCATCAAGAGGACGCACTACGGAGCAGTACTTC.

This clone was seen only once. The gene calls are TRBV18 and TRBJ1-1, with D possibly being TRBD1 (6 bases). This CDR3 spans 15 amino acids. The V end lost 3 bases, the J end lost 1 base, and 12 bases lay between the germline ends. Germline assignment: CDR1 KGHSH and CDR2 LQKENI. The CDR3, as DNA: TGTGCCAGCTCACCCACGGACAGCTCGAACACTGAAGCTTTCTTT. As protein: CASSPTDSSNTEAFF.

V usage is TRBV19 and J usage is TRBJ1-6, with TRBD1 as a possible D gene (5 bases). CDR3 length equals 14 residues. Looked up from germline, CDR1 is LNHDA and CDR2 is SQIVND (reference sequence). The V and J ends lost 7 bases and 2 bases respectively, with 9 bases between them. The CDR3 protein is CASNRGAYNSPLHF. CDR3 nucleotide sequence: TGTGCCAGTAACCGGGGCGCCTATAATTCACCCCTCCACTTT.

The chain joins TRBV9 to TRBJ2-7; D is uncertain. The length of the CDR3 is 13 residues. Germline lookup yields CDR1 SGDLS and CDR2 YYNGEE. V dropped 3 bases and J dropped 0 bases, with 7 bases sitting between them. The DNA of the CDR3 is TGTGCCAGCAGCGCCGGTTTCTCCTACGAGCAGTACTTC. This sequence encodes CASSAGFSYEQYF.

The chain has TRBV28 and TRBJ2-3; D is possibly TRBD2 (7 bases). The CDR3 is 16 amino acids. The germline V and J ends were trimmed by 0 bases and 3 bases, with 13 bases remaining between them. CDR1 and CDR2 from the germline V gene are MDHEN and SYDVKM. The CDR3 nucleotides read TGTGCCAGCAGTTTATGGTCGGGGGGCATGACAGATACGCAGTATTTT. Residues: CASSLWSGGMTDTQYF.

The chain recombines TRBV9 with TRBJ1-3; D gene ambiguous. The CDR3 consists of 15 residues. V shed 4 bases and J shed 0 bases, with 11 bases lying between them. Per germline, CDR1 SGDLS and CDR2 YYNGEE. The CDR3 DNA reads as TGTGCCAGCAGCACCAGTCCTAGCTCTGGAAACACCATATATTTT. Amino acids: CASSTSPSSGNTIYF.

The gene calls are TRBV27 and TRBJ2-1; TRBD2 matches at 10 bases. Germline-derived CDR1 and CDR2 are MNHEY and SMNVEV (reference sequence). The CDR3 is made up of 16 amino acids. V lost 7 bases and J lost 9; bases outside the gene matches: 15. Written as DNA, the CDR3 is TGTGCCAGCACCACCCTGGGTAGCGGGAGGAGCGGTGAGCAGTTCTTC. It yields the protein CASTTLGSGRSGEQFF.